This TCR beta chain was observed in a study of response to subunit inactivated influenza vaccine. The CDR3 is 15 amino acids. V was trimmed by 0 bases and J by 4 bases, leaving 11 bases between them. Per germline, CDR1 MNHEY and CDR2 SVGEGT. A note on this clonotype: Its antigen is unknown.

Study results and limitations: The authors proposed limited new T cell recruitment per seasonal influenza vaccination.

Each CDR3 protein is one row after TCRdb ran MiXCR on the RT-PCR reads. There are around 530,000 distinct CDR3 sequences in the sample; approximately 10% occur only once, and roughly 10% lies in the top ten. The chain links TRBV6-2 or TRBV6-3 to TRBJ2-3; D gene ambiguous. The receptor was isolated from a man in his fifties or sixties who received an inactivated influenza vaccine. Source: PBMCs from blood, taken on the day of vaccination. CDR3 sequence reads: CASSYSGRPPDTQYF. DNA of the CDR3: TGTGCCAGCAGTTACTCGGGCCGGCCTCCAGATACGCAGTATTTT.